This TCR beta chain was sequenced for a study of blood T cell repertoires in COVID-19. Using immunoSEQ multiplex PCR, the repertoire was profiled, and TCRdb retains in-frame clones only, with some absent. The sample lists about 80,000 clones, around four fifths occurring once. The CDR3 length is 16 residues. The germline gives CDR1 MGHRA, CDR2 YSYEKL. Trimming took 4 bases from V and 1 from J; bases not matched to a gene: 1. The rearrangement uses TRBV4-1 and TRBJ2-6; 10 bases map to TRBD1. The sequence came from a man older than 75 with active or convalescent COVID-19. The source material was peripheral blood. Here the CDR3 reads CASSRTGGSGANVLTF. Written as DNA, the CDR3 is TGCGCCAGCAGCCGGACAGGGGGATCTGGGGCCAACGTCCTGACTTTC.